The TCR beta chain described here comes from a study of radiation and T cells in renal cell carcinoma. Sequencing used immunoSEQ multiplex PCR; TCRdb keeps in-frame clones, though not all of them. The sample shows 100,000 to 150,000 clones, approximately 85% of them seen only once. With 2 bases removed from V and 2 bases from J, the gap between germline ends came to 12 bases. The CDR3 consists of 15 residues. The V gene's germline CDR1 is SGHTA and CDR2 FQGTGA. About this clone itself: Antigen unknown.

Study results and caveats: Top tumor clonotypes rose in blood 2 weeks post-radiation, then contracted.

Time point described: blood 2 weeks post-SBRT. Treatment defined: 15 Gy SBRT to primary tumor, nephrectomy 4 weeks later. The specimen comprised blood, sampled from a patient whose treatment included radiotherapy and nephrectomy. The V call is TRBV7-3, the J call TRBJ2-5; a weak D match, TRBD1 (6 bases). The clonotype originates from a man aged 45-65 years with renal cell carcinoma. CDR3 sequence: CASSLGGEYQETQYF. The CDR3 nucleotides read TGTGCCAGCAGCTTAGGGGGCGAGTATCAAGAGACCCAGTACTTC.